This T cell receptor beta chain was retrieved from a study of OX40 agonist ivuxolimab in advanced cancers. Assay: immunoSEQ multiplex PCR; the TCRdb copy retains only in-frame clones and omits some. The sample holds 55,000 to 75,000 clones, 75% to 90% seen once. The sequence derives from an adult with an advanced solid tumor such as melanoma, head and neck, liver or kidney cancer. The sample here was CD4+ or CD8+ T cells sorted from blood, taken in a trial of the OX40 agonist ivuxolimab.

The CDR3 nucleotides are TGTGCCAGCACCTGGGGGCCAGCTAACTATGGCTACACCTTC. Its protein product is CASTWGPANYGYTF. The rearrangement links TRBV6-5 to TRBJ1-2; weak D call: TRBD1 (6 bases). V lost 7 bases and J lost 0, with 12 bases in between. Germline V gene data show CDR1 as MNHEY and CDR2 as SVGAGI. This CDR3 has 14 residues.